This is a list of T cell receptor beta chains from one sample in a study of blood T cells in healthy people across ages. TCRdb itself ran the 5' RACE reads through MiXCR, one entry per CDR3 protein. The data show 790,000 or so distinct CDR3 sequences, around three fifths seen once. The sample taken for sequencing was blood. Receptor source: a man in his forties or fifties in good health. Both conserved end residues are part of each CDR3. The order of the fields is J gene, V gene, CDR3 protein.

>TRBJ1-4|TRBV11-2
CASSVGLSQGIVGTNEKLFF
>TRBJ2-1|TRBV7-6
CASSLDTLEQFF
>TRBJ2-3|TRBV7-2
CASSLFGSGLGTDTQYF
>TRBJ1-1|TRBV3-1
CASSQPGPNTEAFF
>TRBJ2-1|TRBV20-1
CSASPQRSSGLYNEQFF
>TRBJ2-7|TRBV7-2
CASREQGSQEQYF
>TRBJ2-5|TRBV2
CASRTSGRGRTETQYF
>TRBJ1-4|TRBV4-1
CASSQVAAGLNEKLFF
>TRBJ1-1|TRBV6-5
CASRFGQGRYTEAFF
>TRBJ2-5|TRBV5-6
CASSAGLAEETQYF
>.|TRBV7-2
CASSLSCETQYF
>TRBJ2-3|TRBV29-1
CSVRGAVRLDTQYF
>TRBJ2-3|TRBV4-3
CASSQGGSGKTDTQYF
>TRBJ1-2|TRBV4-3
CASSQRDSTGGEVYTF
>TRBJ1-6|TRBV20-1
CSARTGAGSPLHF